The 24 T cell receptor beta chains below all came from one sample that was sequenced in a study of cytomegalovirus exposure and HLA in healthy donors. Use of 60 Vbeta and 13 Jbeta primers characterized the PCR. Produced via immunoSEQ multiplex PCR; TCRdb's table is partial and in-frame only. The profile shows roughly 110,000 clones, about two thirds of them singletons. Sample: PBMCs. All receptors come from a female donor in good health and CMV-seronegative.

The gene calls are TRBV30 and TRBJ1-2; weak D call: TRBD1 (6 bases). Per germline, CDR1 GTSNPN and CDR2 SVGIG (reference sequence). This CDR3 is 13 amino acids long. Trimming took off 0 bases at V and 1 base at J, with 6 bases between the two ends. Written as DNA, the CDR3 is TGTGCCTGGAGTGTGGACAGTAACTATGGCTACACCTTC. It yields the protein CAWSVDSNYGYTF.

The V gene is TRBV7-3, the J gene TRBJ2-5; 7 nucleotides agree with TRBD2. With 6 bases clipped from V and 2 bases from J, the junction kept 9 bases outside the gene matches. This CDR3 has 15 residues. In germline, CDR1 is SGHTA, CDR2 FQGTGA. DNA for the CDR3: TGTGCCAGCAGTTCGATCGGGGGGTTGCAAGAGACCCAGTACTTC. The encoded protein is CASSSIGGLQETQYF.

V usage is TRBV5-4 and J usage is TRBJ2-2, with 11 bases matching TRBD2. Germline CDR1 reads SGHNT; CDR2 reads YYREEE (reference sequence). The J segment lost 1 base and the V segment lost 3 bases, leaving 2 bases of the junction unmatched. This CDR3 contains 16 residues. CDR3 bases: TGTGCCAGCAGCTCCGGGACTAGCGGGAACACCGGGGAGCTGTTTTTT. It specifies CASSSGTSGNTGELFF.

V and J are TRBV30 and TRBJ1-1; the D is unclear. Trimming removed 3 bases at V and 0 bases at J, with 11 bases between. This CDR3 is built from 14 residues. The germline gives CDR1 GTSNPN, CDR2 SVGIG (reference sequence). The CDR3 DNA follows: TGTGCCTGGAGCCCCCGGTCCGTGAACACTGAAGCTTTCTTT. Translating it yields CAWSPRSVNTEAFF.

This sequence joins TRBV28 and TRBJ1-2, with TRBD1 identical over 8 bases. The CDR3 spans 17 residues. From germline, CDR1 is MDHEN and CDR2 SYDVKM. Germline trimming cut 1 base from V and 4 bases from J; bases unmatched to any gene: 11. Here the CDR3 reads CASSLSPDRGFFYGYTF. CDR3 DNA sequence: TGTGCCAGCAGTTTATCGCCAGACAGGGGTTTCTTCTATGGCTACACCTTC.

The chain employs TRBV10-2 and TRBJ1-1, with a weak D call TRBD1 (6 bases). V lost 2 bases to trimming and J lost 11 bases, with 18 bases between them. Germline V gene data show CDR1 as WSHSY and CDR2 as SAAADI. The CDR3 has 14 residues. The CDR3 nucleotides read TGCGCCAGCAGTGAGACAGGAACCCGTAGGGGGGCTTTCTTT. This translates into CASSETGTRRGAFF.

The genes are TRBV19 and TRBJ2-7, with D possibly matching TRBD2 (6 bases). Germline CDR1 reads LNHDA; CDR2 reads SQIVND (reference sequence). Trimming pared 4 bases from V and 0 bases from J, leaving 13 bases between. The CDR3 length is 15 residues. CDR3 sequence (DNA): TGTGCCAGTAGTACTCGGGACGGGAGCTCCTACGAGCAGTACTTC. It is translated as CASSTRDGSSYEQYF.

J is TRBJ1-4 and V is TRBV19; TRBD1 is a possible D gene (5 bases). The CDR3 has 13 amino acids. In germline, CDR1 is LNHDA, CDR2 SQIVND (reference sequence). Trimming cost V 3 bases and J 8 bases, with 10 bases left between them. In nucleotides, the CDR3 is TGTGCCAGTAGTATGACCAGGGCGGAAAAACTGTTTTTT. Protein sequence: CASSMTRAEKLFF.

This clone was observed a single time. J is TRBJ2-5 and V is TRBV2, with 16 nucleotides matching TRBD2. CDR1 is SNHLY and CDR2 is FYNNEI in the germline V gene. Trimming took 6 bases from V and 5 from J; bases not matched to a gene: 6. CDR3 size: 16 residues. The DNA for the CDR3 is TGTGCCAGCAGCGCCGGGACTAGCGGGAGGGGGGAGACCCAGTACTTC. Encoded protein: CASSAGTSGRGETQYF. The whole variable domain, remainder taken from reference TRBV2 and TRBJ2-5, is EPEVTQTPSHQVTQMGQEVILRCVPISNHLYFYWYRQILGQKVEFLVSFYNNEISEKSEIFDDQFSVERPDGSNFTLKIRSTKLEDSAMYFCASSAGTSGRGETQYFGPGTRLLVL.

The chain uses TRBV6-8 and TRBJ2-5; TRBD1 matches at 7 bases. The germline CDR1 and CDR2 sequences are MNHGY and SAAAGT. The length of the CDR3 is 14 residues. V was clipped by 6 bases and J by 4 bases; unmatched bases: 8. The CDR3, as DNA: TGTGCCAGCAGACAAACAGGGGATGTAGAGACCCAGTACTTC. It is translated as CASRQTGDVETQYF.

This clone showed up just a few times. For the CDR3, the DNA is TGTGCCAGCAGCTCGACTAGAAGCACCGGGGAGCTGTTTTTT. Protein product: CASSSTRSTGELFF. V is TRBV7-9 and J is TRBJ2-2; weak D call: TRBD2 (6 bases). The CDR3 runs 14 residues. CDR1 SEHNR and CDR2 FQNEAQ come from the germline V gene (reference sequence). Between the trimmed V and J ends, which lost 4 bases and 4 bases, there was a span of 10 bases.

The sample holds a few counts of this clone. The J gene is TRBJ2-1, the V gene TRBV7-3, with 11 bases identical to TRBD2. Germline CDR1 SGHTA, CDR2 FQGTGA. After removal of 5 bases from V and 6 bases from J, the junction contained 9 bases not matched to a gene. CDR3 length equals 16 residues. The CDR3 coding sequence is TGTGCCAGCAGCGCCGTAGCGGGAGGGCCGGGCAATGAGCAGTTCTTC. Translated, it gives CASSAVAGGPGNEQFF. The whole variable domain, remainder taken from reference TRBV7-3 and TRBJ2-1, is GAGVSQTPSNKVTEKGKYVELRCDPISGHTALYWYRQSLGQGPEFLIYFQGTGAADDSGLPNDRFFAVRPEGSVSTLKIQRTERGDSAVYLCASSAVAGGPGNEQFFGPGTRLTVL.

The V and J genes are TRBV18 and TRBJ1-2; D uncertain. This CDR3 is built from 13 residues. From germline, CDR1 is KGHSH and CDR2 LQKENI. V gave up 2 bases and J gave up 8 bases, with 12 bases separating them. CDR3 loop: CASSPKEDSGYTF. The CDR3, as DNA: TGTGCCAGCTCACCAAAGGAGGATTCAGGCTACACCTTC.

The chain combines TRBV9 with TRBJ2-3; D unclear. There are 13 residues in the CDR3. V shed 3 bases and J shed 5 bases, with 10 bases lying between them. Germline-derived CDR1 and CDR2 are SGDLS and YYNGEE. The DNA of the CDR3 is TGTGCCAGCAGCGACCGGGTGAAAGATACGCAGTATTTT. Translating it yields CASSDRVKDTQYF.

The V call is TRBV5-4, the J call TRBJ1-6; 7 nucleotides line up with TRBD1. V lost 5 bases and J lost 7; bases outside the gene matches: 6. This CDR3 comprises 14 residues. Germline loops: CDR1 SGHNT, CDR2 YYREEE (reference sequence). For the CDR3, the DNA is TGTGCCAGCAGGGGGACAGCTCAAAATTCACCCCTCCACTTT. This translates into CASRGTAQNSPLHF.

The chain is built from TRBV7-9 and TRBJ1-2; 7 positions agree with TRBD1. The V gene end was trimmed by 6 bases and the J gene end by 7 bases; junction bases not matched to a gene: 8. Germline CDR1 is SEHNR and CDR2 is FQNEAQ (reference sequence). There are 13 residues in the CDR3. As DNA, the CDR3 is TGTGCCAGCAGGCCGGGACAGCCGTTTGGCTACACCTTC. Its translation is CASRPGQPFGYTF.

The chain employs TRBV19 and TRBJ2-7, with a possible D match to TRBD2 (6 bases). In germline, CDR1 is LNHDA, CDR2 SQIVND (reference sequence). The CDR3 covers 15 residues. Trimming took off 5 bases at V and 2 bases at J, with 16 bases between the two ends. This CDR3 reads CASSVRTGGTYEQYF. The CDR3 DNA follows: TGTGCCAGTAGTGTAAGGACCGGGGGAACCTACGAGCAGTACTTC. The entire variable domain, with the rest obtained from reference TRBV19 and TRBJ2-7, is as follows: DGGITQSPKYLFRKEGQNVTLSCEQNLNHDAMYWYRQDPGQGLRLIYYSQIVNDFQKGDIAEGYSVSREKKESFPLTVTSAQKNPTAFYLCASSVRTGGTYEQYFGPGTRLTVT.

The CDR3 coding sequence is TGCGCCAGCAGTCCCATCCCGGACAGTAACCAAGAGACCCAGTACTTC. This gives the protein CASSPIPDSNQETQYF. This rearrangement joins TRBV23-1 to TRBJ2-5, with D perhaps TRBD1 (6 bases). TRBV23-1 is annotated as an ORF whose role is uncertain. The CDR3 runs 16 residues. V was pared by 4 bases and J by 0 bases, with 15 bases between.

The rearrangement uses TRBV28 and TRBJ2-4; tentative D call: TRBD1 (5 bases). CDR3 length equals 15 residues. CDR1 and CDR2 (germline): MDHEN, SYDVKM. V lost 3 bases and J 3 bases, leaving 12 bases between the germline ends. CDR3 bases: TGTGCCAGCAGTTTTCTCACAGGATTCAAAAACATTCAGTACTTC. As protein: CASSFLTGFKNIQYF.

The chain links TRBV10-2 to TRBJ2-1; 10 positions match TRBD2. This CDR3 region has 16 residues. Trimming took 1 base from V and 8 from J; bases not matched to a gene: 8. Germline V gene data show CDR1 as WSHSY and CDR2 as SAAADI. CDR3 protein: CASSEYSGRMGDEQFF. Here the CDR3 DNA reads TGCGCCAGCAGTGAGTATAGCGGGAGGATGGGGGATGAGCAGTTCTTC.

This clone appeared once. The junction departs from germline at one end; a sequencing error may be responsible. Distinct nucleotide sequences in the sample also encode this CDR3. The V call is TRBV30, the J call TRBJ2-3; 13 bases line up with TRBD2. The CDR3 spans 16 residues. Per germline, CDR1 GTSNPN and CDR2 SVGIG (reference sequence). CDR3 DNA: TGTGCCTGGAGTCCTGAACTAGCGGGAGGGCGAGATACACAGTATTTT. It codes for CAWSPELAGGRDTQYF.

The chain has TRBV6-1 and TRBJ2-7; 9 bases match TRBD1. The CDR3 totals 14 residues. Germline trimming cut 8 bases from V and 5 bases from J; bases unmatched to any gene: 10. Germline V gene lookup returns CDR1 MNHNS and CDR2 SASEGT. The CDR3 DNA reads TGTGCCAGCGGAGACGGGACAGGGAGCCACGAGCAGTACTTC. Encoded protein: CASGDGTGSHEQYF.

This chain connects TRBV5-1 to TRBJ1-2; D may be TRBD1 (5 bases). The V and J ends lost 0 bases and 5 bases respectively, with 11 bases between them. The CDR3 runs to 14 residues. Germline CDR1 SGHRS, CDR2 YFSETQ. This chain's CDR3 is CASSLGFRAYGYTF. The DNA of the CDR3 is TGCGCCAGCAGCTTGGGGTTCAGGGCTTATGGCTACACCTTC.

The J gene is TRBJ2-4, the V gene TRBV6-5, with unresolved D. Trimming removed 6 bases from V and 7 bases from J, with 19 bases in between. This CDR3 is built from 15 residues. Looked up from germline, CDR1 is MNHEY and CDR2 is SVGAGI. CDR3 nucleotides: TGTGCCAGCAGCCCCACTTCCCCTCCTAAGAACATTCAGTACTTC. It codes for CASSPTSPPKNIQYF.